A selection of T cell receptor beta chains follows, all from one sample in a study of blood T cell repertoires in COVID-19. Libraries were prepared by immunoSEQ multiplex PCR; TCRdb keeps only in-frame clonotypes and omits some of them. The data contain roughly 49,000 clones, around 78% of them singletons. The specimen was peripheral blood. These receptors were taken from a human donor in a cohort sampled during active COVID-19. Both conserved end residues are part of each CDR3. D genes are given only for firm matches. Size tells how often a clone was seen (once, few, many) or the class of an expanded clone, and some rows leave it out.

D gene | J gene | V gene | CDR3 length | clone size | CDR3 DNA | CDR3 protein
TRBD2 | TRBJ2-7 | TRBV19 | 16 | NA | TGTGCCACTGGGGGGGAGCGGGGGAGAAGCTCCTACGAGCAGTACTTC | CATGGERGRSSYEQYF
NA | TRBJ2-1 | TRBV18 | 15 | few | TGTGCCAGCTCACCGCAGGGGAGCTCCTACAATGAGCAGTTCTTC | CASSPQGSSYNEQFF
NA | TRBJ2-5 | TRBV6-5 | 13 | NA | TGTGCCGGAGGGGCCCGCCGGCAAGAGACCCAGTACTTC | CAGGARRQETQYF
NA | TRBJ1-2 | TRBV7-7 | 14 | NA | TGTGCCAGCAGCCGCGAGCCAGGGGTGAAGGGCTACACCTTC | CASSREPGVKGYTF
NA | TRBJ1-2 | TRBV7-2 | 12 | NA | TGTGCCAGCAGCTTATTCTCGGGGGGCTACACCTTC | CASSLFSGGYTF
NA | TRBJ2-6 | TRBV4-3 | 16 | NA | TGCGCCAGCAGCCAAGAAGGGGGTGCTGGGGCCAACGTCCTGACTTTC | CASSQEGGAGANVLTF
TRBD1 | TRBJ2-2 | TRBV4-3 | 17 | NA | TGCGCCAGCAGCCTCGAACCGGGACAGGGGTATTCCGGGGAGCTGTTTTTT | CASSLEPGQGYSGELFF
TRBD1 | TRBJ1-6 | TRBV19 | 15 | NA | TGTGCCAGTAGGTACGGGACAGGGCGAAATTCACCCCTCCACTTT | CASRYGTGRNSPLHF
TRBD1 | TRBJ2-7 | TRBV19 | 14 | NA | TGTGCCAGTAGTCTTGGGCAGGGGGAGTACGAGCAGTACTTC | CASSLGQGEYEQYF
TRBD2 | TRBJ2-7 | TRBV29-1 | 14 | NA | TGCAGCGTTGAACGGGGGGGACCGCCCTACGAGCAGTACTTC | CSVERGGPPYEQYF
TRBD1 | TRBJ1-6 | TRBV15 | 18 | NA | TGTGCCACCAGCAGAGTAATTCCCGGACAGGGGAGTAATTCACCCCTCCACTTT | CATSRVIPGQGSNSPLHF
NA | TRBJ1-5 | TRBV19 | 14 | few | TGTGCCAGTAGTATTGGTGCCGGGTATCAGCCCCAGCATTTT | CASSIGAGYQPQHF
TRBD1 | TRBJ2-2 | TRBV10-1 | 16 | NA | TGCGCCAGCAGTATTGGGACAGGGGGGAGCACCGGGGAGCTGTTTTTT | CASSIGTGGSTGELFF
NA | TRBJ1-1 | TRBV12-3/TRBV12-4 | 13 | once | TGTGCCAGCAGTTACGGGGAGAACACTGAAGCTTTCTTT | CASSYGENTEAFF
NA | TRBJ1-1 | TRBV11-2 | 15 | NA | TGTGCCAGCAGCCTCCTTGGGGGGGTGAACACTGAAGCTTTCTTT | CASSLLGGVNTEAFF
TRBD2 | TRBJ2-1 | TRBV19 | 14 | once | TGTGCCAGCTCCGCTAGCGGGACCTACAATGAGCAGTTCTTC | CASSASGTYNEQFF
NA | TRBJ1-6 | TRBV4-1 | 15 | NA | TGCGCCAGCAGCCAAGTACGAGGGGGAAATTCACCCCTCCACTTT | CASSQVRGGNSPLHF
NA | TRBJ2-7 | TRBV6-5 | 15 | NA | TGTGCCAGCAGTACGGTGGGACACGGCCCCTACGAGCAGTACTTC | CASSTVGHGPYEQYF
TRBD1 | TRBJ1-2 | TRBV7-2 | 14 | NA | TGTGCCAGCAGCTTAGCGATACAGGGGTGGGGCTACACCTTC | CASSLAIQGWGYTF
TRBD1 | TRBJ1-2 | TRBV2 | 17 | NA | TGTGCCAGCAGTGAAGCGCTTTTGAAGGGGGCGAGGGATGGCTACACCTTC | CASSEALLKGARDGYTF
NA | TRBJ2-2 | TRBV13 | 15 | NA | TGTGCCAGCAGCTTCGGGGTAGATTCTCCCGGGGAGCTGTTTTTT | CASSFGVDSPGELFF
TRBD1 | TRBJ1-2 | TRBV7-2 | 13 | NA | TGTGCCAGCAGCTCGGGACAGGGGGGTGGCTACACCTTC | CASSSGQGGGYTF
TRBD1 | TRBJ1-2 | TRBV7-9 | 12 | NA | TGTGCCAGCAGCTTCGACAGGGGCCCTTACACCTTC | CASSFDRGPYTF
TRBD2 | TRBJ2-5 | TRBV7-2 | 17 | NA | TGTGCCAGCAGCTTATGGCCTGTAGCGGGGGGTCAAGAGACCCAGTACTTC | CASSLWPVAGGQETQYF
TRBD2 | TRBJ2-7 | TRBV6-2/TRBV6-3 | 15 | NA | TGTGCCAGCAGTTCCGGACTAGCGGGGAACTACGAGCAGTACTTC | CASSSGLAGNYEQYF
NA | TRBJ1-1 | TRBV30 | 15 | NA | TGTGCCTGGAGTGTATATGGAACGGGGAACACTGAAGCTTTCTTT | CAWSVYGTGNTEAFF
NA | TRBJ2-2 | TRBV19 | 14 | NA | TGTGCCAGTAGTATGCCGGGGTCCACCGGGGAGCTGTTTTTT | CASSMPGSTGELFF
TRBD1 | TRBJ1-4 | TRBV30 | 14 | NA | TGTGCCTGGAGTGAAGGGGGCGCAGGTGAAAAACTGTTTTTT | CAWSEGGAGEKLFF
NA | TRBJ2-7 | TRBV5-6 | 16 | NA | TGTGCCAGCAGCCCTCGGGTAGGGACATTGCCGGGGGAGCAGTACTTC | CASSPRVGTLPGEQYF